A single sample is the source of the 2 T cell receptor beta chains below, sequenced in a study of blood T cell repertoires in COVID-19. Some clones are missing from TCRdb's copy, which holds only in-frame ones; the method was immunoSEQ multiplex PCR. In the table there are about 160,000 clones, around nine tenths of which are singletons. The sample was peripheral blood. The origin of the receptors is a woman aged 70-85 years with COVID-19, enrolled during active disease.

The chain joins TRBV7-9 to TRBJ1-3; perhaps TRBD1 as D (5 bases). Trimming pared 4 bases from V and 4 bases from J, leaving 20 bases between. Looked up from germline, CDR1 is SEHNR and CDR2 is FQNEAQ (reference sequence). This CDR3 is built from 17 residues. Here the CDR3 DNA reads TGTGCCAGCAGCTCTCGAGGGGAGGGGAGGCAAGGAAACACCATATATTTT. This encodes CASSSRGEGRQGNTIYF.

CDR3 in DNA: TGTGCCAGCAGTGAACGAGTGAACACGCAGTATTTT. The encoded protein is CASSERVNTQYF. The chain has TRBV2 and TRBJ2-3; D is uncertain. The germline gives CDR1 SNHLY, CDR2 FYNNEI. The CDR3 is 12 residues long. V was cut by 2 bases and J by 9 bases, with 9 bases left in between. Looking up the rest from reference TRBV2 and TRBJ2-3 gives the full variable domain: EPEVTQTPSHQVTQMGQEVILRCVPISNHLYFYWYRQILGQKVEFLVSFYNNEISEKSEIFDDQFSVERPDGSNFTLKIRSTKLEDSAMYFCASSERVNTQYFGPGTRLTVL.